The 9 T cell receptor beta chains in this list originate from one sample, sequenced in a study of CD8+ T cells in alopecia areata (dated by TCRdb to the late 2010s). Library prep was done by the immunoSEQ multiplex PCR assay. For TCR sequencing, RNA was extracted from every sample and reverse transcribed into cDNA to serve as template. Imported from immuneACCESS, the table was reduced by TCRdb to in-frame sequences with V and J called. These copies leave out some clones; in studies compared against another copy, an unresolved V gene accounts for under half, and the cause of the remainder is not known. This sample comprises around 97,000 clones, approximately 60% of them detected only once. Around 8.8% of the sample is taken by the ten largest. The sample comprised CD4+ T cells sorted from blood. These receptors originate from a human donor in good health.

This chain uses TRBV6-6 with TRBJ1-6; D remains unclear. The CDR3 consists of 9 residues. V was pared by 7 bases and J by 11 bases, with 3 bases between. Germline CDR1 reads MNHNY; CDR2 reads SVGAGI (reference sequence). The CDR3 here is CASTPPLHF. The CDR3 region has the DNA TGTGCCAGCACTCCACCCCTCCACTTT.

Comments on this clone: In the same sample, other DNA sequences code for this CDR3. The gene calls are TRBV7-3 and TRBJ1-1; TRBD1 matches 9 bases. The CDR3 sequence is 13 residues long. V shed 3 bases, J shed 4 bases, and the junction held 0 bases outside the gene matches. Germline loops: CDR1 SGHTA, CDR2 FQGTGA. This CDR3 reads CASSLTGGTEAFF. Written as DNA, the CDR3 is TGTGCCAGCAGCTTGACAGGGGGCACTGAAGCTTTCTTT. Combining the CDR3 with reference TRBV7-3 and TRBJ1-1 gives the whole variable domain GAGVSQTPSNKVTEKGKYVELRCDPISGHTALYWYRQSLGQGPEFLIYFQGTGAADDSGLPNDRFFAVRPEGSVSTLKIQRTERGDSAVYLCASSLTGGTEAFFGQGTRLTVV.

This rearrangement joins TRBV7-2 to TRBJ2-5, with 10 nucleotides matching TRBD2. Looked up from germline, CDR1 is SGHTA and CDR2 is FQGNSA. The CDR3 consists of 16 residues. After removal of 5 bases from V and 5 bases from J, the junction contained 11 bases not matched to a gene. The CDR3 protein is CASSGRAGGLRETQYF. The CDR3, as DNA: TGTGCCAGCAGCGGCCGAGCGGGGGGGCTCAGGGAGACCCAGTACTTC.

The rearrangement links TRBV28 to TRBJ1-2; D remains unclear. The germline V gene has CDR1 MDHEN and CDR2 SYDVKM. The CDR3 totals 13 residues. V was trimmed by 3 bases and J by 1 base, leaving 6 bases between them. CDR3 nucleotides: TGTGCCAGCAGTTTCCGGGGTAACTATGGCTACACCTTC. This codes for CASSFRGNYGYTF.

Only a few counts were recorded for this clone. This chain connects TRBV29-1 to TRBJ2-1; 9 nucleotides agree with TRBD2. The CDR3 is made up of 14 amino acids. The germline gives CDR1 SQVTM, CDR2 ANQGSEA. CDR3 amino acids: CTSSGGGAINEQFF. The CDR3 DNA reads as TGCACCTCCTCGGGCGGGGGGGCTATCAATGAGCAGTTCTTC.

The CDR3 sequence: CAWTDRRISPLHF. The CDR3 coding sequence is TGTGCCTGGACAGACAGGAGGATTTCACCCCTCCACTTT. The V and J genes are TRBV30 and TRBJ1-6, with a weak D call TRBD1 (6 bases). V lost 4 bases to trimming and J lost 9 bases, with 13 bases between them. The CDR3 contains 13 residues. The germline V gene encodes CDR1 GTSNPN and CDR2 SVGIG (reference sequence).

This clone has only a few counts. The gene calls are TRBV28 and TRBJ2-4; 7 bases line up with TRBD1. CDR3 length: 14 residues. Germline CDR1 and CDR2: MDHEN and SYDVKM. Trimming at V came to 3 bases and at J to 5 bases, leaving 4 bases not matched to a gene. CDR3 in amino acids: CASSFQQGQNIQYF. DNA of the CDR3: TGTGCCAGCAGTTTTCAACAGGGGCAAAACATTCAGTACTTC.

This clone was observed at least ten times. This chain uses TRBV27 with TRBJ1-4, with 7 bases identical to TRBD1. V was pared by 7 bases and J by 4 bases, with 24 bases of the junction left unmatched. Germline CDR1 MNHEY, CDR2 SMNVEV (reference sequence). The CDR3 spans 20 residues. CDR3 DNA sequence: TGTGCCAGCACCCCTAGGGGGATAACAGGGGTCCAGGGCCTTAATGAAAAACTGTTTTTT. It is translated as CASTPRGITGVQGLNEKLFF.

This clone was observed a handful of times. The genes are TRBV2 and TRBJ1-2; D ambiguous. This CDR3 has 18 amino acids. V was clipped by 4 bases and J by 4 bases, with 25 bases between them. Germline-derived CDR1 and CDR2 are SNHLY and FYNNEI. CDR3 amino acids: CASSAQPVLRTQVYGYTF. The CDR3 DNA is TGTGCCAGCAGTGCCCAACCGGTGTTGAGGACGCAAGTCTATGGCTACACCTTC.